These 11 T cell receptor beta chains came from one sample sequenced in a study of blood T cell repertoires in COVID-19. TCRdb's copy holds only in-frame clones and misses some; the assay was immunoSEQ multiplex PCR. The data contain about 190,000 clones, around 85% of them seen just once; the ten biggest clones take up about 1.1%. Sequences were obtained from peripheral blood. Every receptor here comes from a man aged 25 to 40 with acute or convalescent COVID-19.

V usage is TRBV11-1 and J usage is TRBJ1-2, with 7 nucleotides matching TRBD1. CDR3 size: 15 residues. V was pared by 4 bases and J by 3 bases, with 8 bases of the junction left unmatched. From germline, CDR1 is SGHAT and CDR2 FQDESV (reference sequence). CDR3 nucleotide sequence: TGTGCCAGCAGCTCCCCAACAGGGGCCTACTATGGCTACACCTTC. Its protein product is CASSSPTGAYYGYTF.

This clone showed up just once. This sequence joins TRBV3-1 (or the pseudogene TRBV3-2) and TRBJ1-3; D is unresolved. CDR3 length: 15 amino acids. In germline, CDR1 is LGHDT, CDR2 YNNKEL (reference sequence). V lost 1 base and J lost 0, with 7 bases in between. DNA for the CDR3: TGTGCCAGCAGCCAAGCCGCGTTCTCTGGAAACACCATATATTTT. It is translated as CASSQAAFSGNTIYF.

The chain carries TRBV19 and TRBJ2-3, with D possibly being TRBD1 (5 bases). CDR1 and CDR2 (germline): LNHDA, SQIVND (reference sequence). The CDR3 contains 15 residues. Trimming took off 3 bases at V and 12 bases at J, with 22 bases between the two ends. The CDR3 region has the DNA TGTGCCAGTAGTATCCCCAATGTTCAGGGAATAATCCAGTATTTT. Amino acids: CASSIPNVQGIIQYF.

This clone was recorded only once. The chain carries TRBV6-9 and TRBJ2-1; 9 positions agree with TRBD1. V dropped 5 bases and J dropped 2; count of bases not matched to a gene: 7. The CDR3 contains 16 residues. The germline gives CDR1 MNHGY, CDR2 SVAAGI. The chain's CDR3 is CASSTFTGGPYNEQFF. The DNA for the CDR3 is TGTGCCAGCAGTACATTTACAGGGGGCCCCTACAATGAGCAGTTCTTC.

A single count supports this clone. The chain couples TRBV9 to TRBJ1-3, with D perhaps matching TRBD1 (6 bases). From germline, CDR1 is SGDLS and CDR2 YYNGEE. V shed 4 bases and J shed 3 bases, with 14 bases lying between them. The CDR3 covers 15 residues. CDR3 loop: CASSPRTAVGNTIYF. The CDR3 DNA follows: TGTGCCAGCAGCCCTCGGACAGCAGTTGGAAACACCATATATTTT.

The chain recombines TRBV27 with TRBJ2-1, with TRBD2 as a possible D gene (5 bases). V was trimmed by 5 bases and J by 9 bases, leaving 23 bases between them. The CDR3 spans 16 residues. The V gene's germline CDR1 is MNHEY and CDR2 SMNVEV (reference sequence). Here the CDR3 reads CASSPIIHSDYREQFF. Here the CDR3 DNA reads TGTGCCAGCAGTCCAATAATCCACTCAGACTACCGTGAGCAGTTCTTC.

As regards this clone: Its ends do not fully match the called genes, so a read error is possible. V usage is TRBV28 and J usage is TRBJ2-5; TRBD1 is a possible D gene (5 bases). The CDR3 is 15 residues long. The V gene's germline CDR1 is MDHEN and CDR2 SYDVKM. CDR3 protein: CASSLQGRLQATQYF. Written as DNA, the CDR3 is TGTGCCAGCAGCCTTCAGGGCAGATTACAAGCGACCCAGTACTTC.

This chain links TRBV5-1 with TRBJ2-5; TRBD2 matches 11 bases. CDR3 length: 16 residues. V lost 3 bases and J lost 5; bases outside the gene matches: 9. Germline lookup yields CDR1 SGHRS and CDR2 YFSETQ. The CDR3 DNA follows: TGCGCCAGCAGCTGGTCCCTAGCGGGGGGTCGTGAGACCCAGTACTTC. It is translated as CASSWSLAGGRETQYF.

J is TRBJ1-2 and V is TRBV29-1; a possible D gene is TRBD1 (6 bases). The CDR3 is 13 amino acids. V shed 3 bases and J shed 8 bases, with 16 bases lying between them. Per the germline V gene, CDR1 is SQVTM and CDR2 is ANQGSEA. This chain's CDR3 is CSVDVEGGSGYTF. The CDR3 DNA sequence: TGCAGCGTTGATGTTGAGGGGGGGAGCGGCTACACCTTC.

The chain has TRBV9 and TRBJ2-1; D remains unclear. This CDR3 has 14 amino acids. Germline V gene lookup returns CDR1 SGDLS and CDR2 YYNGEE. With 0 bases removed from V and 1 base from J, the gap between germline ends came to 5 bases. The CDR3, as DNA: TGTGCCAGCAGCGTAGTCACATCCTACAATGAGCAGTTCTTC. This encodes CASSVVTSYNEQFF.

The chain uses TRBV30 and TRBJ1-2, with 7 bases matching TRBD1. The CDR3 is 14 amino acids. Germline CDR1 reads GTSNPN; CDR2 reads SVGIG (reference sequence). V lost 3 bases to trimming and J lost 2 bases; unmatched junction nucleotides: 6. CDR3 nucleotides: TGTGCCTGGAGCCAGGACAGGCCCAACTATGGCTACACCTTC. This translates into CAWSQDRPNYGYTF.